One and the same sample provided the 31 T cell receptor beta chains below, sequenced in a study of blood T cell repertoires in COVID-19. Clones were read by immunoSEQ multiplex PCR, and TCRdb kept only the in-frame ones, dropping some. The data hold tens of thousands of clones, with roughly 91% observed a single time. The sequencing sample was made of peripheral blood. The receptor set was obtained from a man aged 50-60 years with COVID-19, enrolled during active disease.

The CDR3 spells CASSLPAGYGNTIYF. The CDR3 nucleotides are TGTGCCAGCAGCTTACCGGCAGGCTACGGAAACACCATATATTTT. The V gene is TRBV13, the J gene TRBJ1-3, with no clear D. The germline CDR1 and CDR2 sequences are PRHDT and FYEKMQ (reference sequence). The V end was cut by 2 bases, the J end by 4 bases, with 12 bases between. This CDR3 is built from 15 residues.

The CDR3 bases are TGTGCCAGCAGCTTCTCAGCGGGGGCCTACAATGAGCAGTTCTTC. This codes for CASSFSAGAYNEQFF. This rearrangement joins TRBV5-4 to TRBJ2-1; 8 bases fit TRBD2. CDR1 is SGHNT, CDR2 YYREEE, per germline (reference sequence). There are 15 residues in the CDR3. V gave up 2 bases and J gave up 2 bases; unmatched junction bases: 3. Supplemented by reference TRBV5-4 and TRBJ2-1, the full variable domain reads ETGVTQSPTHLIKTRGQQVTLRCSSQSGHNTVSWYQQALGQGPQFIFQYYREEENGRGNFPPRFSGLQFPNYSSELNVNALELDDSALYLCASSFSAGAYNEQFFGPGTRLTVL.

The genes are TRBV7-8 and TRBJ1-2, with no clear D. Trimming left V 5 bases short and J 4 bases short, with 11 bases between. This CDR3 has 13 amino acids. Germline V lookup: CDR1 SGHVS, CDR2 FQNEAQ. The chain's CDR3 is CASSPNQLYGYTF. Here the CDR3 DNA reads TGTGCCAGCAGCCCCAACCAACTCTATGGCTACACCTTC.

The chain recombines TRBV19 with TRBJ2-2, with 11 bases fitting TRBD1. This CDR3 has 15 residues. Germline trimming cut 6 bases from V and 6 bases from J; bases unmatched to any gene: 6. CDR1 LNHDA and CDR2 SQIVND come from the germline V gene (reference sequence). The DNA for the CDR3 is TGTGCCAGTAGCTGGACAGGGGGCGCCTCCGGGGAGCTGTTTTTT. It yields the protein CASSWTGGASGELFF.

The CDR3 loop is CASSLSSGRFNEQFF. The CDR3 nucleotides read TGTGCCAGCAGCCTTTCTAGCGGGAGGTTCAATGAGCAGTTCTTC. The V call is TRBV5-4, the J call TRBJ2-1, with TRBD2 matching 11 bases. This CDR3 is 15 amino acids long. Germline CDR1 and CDR2: SGHNT and YYREEE (reference sequence). Trimming removed 4 bases from V and 6 bases from J; junction bases left unmatched: 6.

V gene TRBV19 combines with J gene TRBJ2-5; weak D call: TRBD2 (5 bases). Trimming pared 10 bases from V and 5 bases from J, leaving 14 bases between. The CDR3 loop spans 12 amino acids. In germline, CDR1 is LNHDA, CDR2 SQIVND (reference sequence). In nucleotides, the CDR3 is TGTGCCATTCCTTTTGAGGGTGAGACCCAGTACTTC. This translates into CAIPFEGETQYF.

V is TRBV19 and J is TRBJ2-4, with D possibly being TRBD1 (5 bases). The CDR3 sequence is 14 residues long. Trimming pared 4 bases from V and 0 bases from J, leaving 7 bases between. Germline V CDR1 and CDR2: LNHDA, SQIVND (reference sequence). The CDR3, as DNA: TGTGCCAGTAGTAATCAGGGAGCCAAAAACATTCAGTACTTC. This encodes CASSNQGAKNIQYF. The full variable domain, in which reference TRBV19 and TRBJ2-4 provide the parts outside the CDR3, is DGGITQSPKYLFRKEGQNVTLSCEQNLNHDAMYWYRQDPGQGLRLIYYSQIVNDFQKGDIAEGYSVSREKKESFPLTVTSAQKNPTAFYLCASSNQGAKNIQYFGAGTRLSVL.

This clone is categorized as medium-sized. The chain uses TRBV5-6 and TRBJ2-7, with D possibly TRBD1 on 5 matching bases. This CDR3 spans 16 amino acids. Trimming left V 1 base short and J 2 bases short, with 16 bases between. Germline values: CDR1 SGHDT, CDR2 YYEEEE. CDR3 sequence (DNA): TGTGCCAGCAGCTTGTGGGTTGAGACAGTACCCTACGAGCAGTACTTC. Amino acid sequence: CASSLWVETVPYEQYF.

In DNA, the CDR3 is TGTGCCAGCAGCTTGGGACAGGGGAGGGCAGATACGCAGTATTTT. This sequence encodes CASSLGQGRADTQYF. The rearrangement links TRBV7-2 to TRBJ2-3, with TRBD1 identical over 10 bases. Germline V gene data show CDR1 as SGHTA and CDR2 as FQGNSA. V was pared by 3 bases and J by 4 bases, with 4 bases of the junction left unmatched. The CDR3 runs to 15 residues.

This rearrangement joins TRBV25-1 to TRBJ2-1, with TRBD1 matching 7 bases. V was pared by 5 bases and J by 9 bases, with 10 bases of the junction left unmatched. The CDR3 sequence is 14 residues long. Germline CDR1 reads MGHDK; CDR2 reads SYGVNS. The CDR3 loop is CASSPDRFDGEQFF. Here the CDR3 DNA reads TGTGCCAGCAGTCCGGACAGGTTCGATGGTGAGCAGTTCTTC.

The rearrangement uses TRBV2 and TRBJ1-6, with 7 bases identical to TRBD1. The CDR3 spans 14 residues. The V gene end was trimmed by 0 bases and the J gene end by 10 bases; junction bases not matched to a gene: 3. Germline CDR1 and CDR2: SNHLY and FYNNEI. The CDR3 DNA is TGTGCCAGCAGTGAAGCAGGGGGCCAATCACCCCTCCACTTT. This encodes CASSEAGGQSPLHF.

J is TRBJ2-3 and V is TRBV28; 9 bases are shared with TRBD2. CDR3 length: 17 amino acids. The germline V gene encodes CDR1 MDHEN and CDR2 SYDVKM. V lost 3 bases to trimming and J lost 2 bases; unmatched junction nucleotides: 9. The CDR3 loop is CASSFPATSGFTDTQYF. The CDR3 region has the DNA TGTGCCAGCAGTTTTCCGGCGACTAGCGGATTCACAGATACGCAGTATTTT.

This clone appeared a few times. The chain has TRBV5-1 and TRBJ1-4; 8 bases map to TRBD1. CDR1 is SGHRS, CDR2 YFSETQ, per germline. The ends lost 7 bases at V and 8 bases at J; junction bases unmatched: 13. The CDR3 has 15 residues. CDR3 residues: CASSLGVTGGEKLFF. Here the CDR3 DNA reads TGCGCCAGCTCCCTTGGGGTCACAGGGGGAGAAAAACTGTTTTTT.

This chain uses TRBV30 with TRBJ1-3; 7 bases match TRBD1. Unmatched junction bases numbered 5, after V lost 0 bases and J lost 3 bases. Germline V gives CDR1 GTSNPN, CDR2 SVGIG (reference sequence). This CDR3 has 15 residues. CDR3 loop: CAWSVGGGDGNTIYF. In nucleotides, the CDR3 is TGTGCCTGGAGTGTCGGAGGGGGCGATGGAAACACCATATATTTT.

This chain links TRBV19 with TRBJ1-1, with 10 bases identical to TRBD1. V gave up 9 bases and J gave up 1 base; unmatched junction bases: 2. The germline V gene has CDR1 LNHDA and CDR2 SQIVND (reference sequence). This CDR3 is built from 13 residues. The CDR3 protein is CASRDRGNTEAFF. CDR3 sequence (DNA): TGTGCCAGCCGGGACAGGGGGAACACTGAAGCTTTCTTT.

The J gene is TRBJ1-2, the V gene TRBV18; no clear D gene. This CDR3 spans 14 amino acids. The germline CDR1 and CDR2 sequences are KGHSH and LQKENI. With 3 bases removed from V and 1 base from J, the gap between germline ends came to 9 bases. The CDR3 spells CASSPGGHNYGYTF. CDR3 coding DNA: TGTGCCAGCTCACCTGGTGGCCATAACTATGGCTACACCTTC.

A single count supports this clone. The CDR3 reads CASSELLENGEQYF. The DNA of the CDR3 is TGTGCCAGCAGTGAACTATTAGAGAACGGCGAGCAGTACTTC. The chain joins TRBV6-1 to TRBJ2-7; no clear D gene. Trimming took 2 bases from V and 6 from J, leaving 14 bases between them. The CDR3 covers 14 residues. CDR1 and CDR2 from the germline V gene are MNHNS and SASEGT.

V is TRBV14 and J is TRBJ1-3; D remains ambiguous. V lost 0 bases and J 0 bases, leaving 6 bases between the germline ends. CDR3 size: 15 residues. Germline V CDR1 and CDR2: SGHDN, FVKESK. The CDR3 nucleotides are TGTGCCAGCAGCCAAGAAGTCGGCTCTGGAAACACCATATATTTT. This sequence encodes CASSQEVGSGNTIYF. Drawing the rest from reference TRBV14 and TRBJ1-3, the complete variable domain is EAGVTQFPSHSVIEKGQTVTLRCDPISGHDNLYWYRRVMGKEIKFLLHFVKESKQDESGMPNNRFLAERTGGTYSTLKVQPAELEDSGVYFCASSQEVGSGNTIYFGEGSWLTVV.

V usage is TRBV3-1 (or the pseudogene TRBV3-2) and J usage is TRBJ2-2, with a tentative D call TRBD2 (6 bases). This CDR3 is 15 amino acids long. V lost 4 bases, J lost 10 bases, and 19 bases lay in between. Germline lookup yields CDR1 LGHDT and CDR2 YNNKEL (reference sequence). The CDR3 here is CASSPRSGGKVELFF. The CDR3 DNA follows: TGTGCCAGCAGCCCGCGCTCGGGCGGGAAAGTGGAGCTGTTTTTT.

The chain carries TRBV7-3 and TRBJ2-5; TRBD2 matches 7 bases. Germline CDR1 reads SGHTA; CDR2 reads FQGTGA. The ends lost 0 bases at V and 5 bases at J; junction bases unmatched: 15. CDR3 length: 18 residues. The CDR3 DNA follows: TGTGCCAGCAGCTTAACGGGAGGGCCTGCAGGAGAGGGTGAGACCCAGTACTTC. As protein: CASSLTGGPAGEGETQYF. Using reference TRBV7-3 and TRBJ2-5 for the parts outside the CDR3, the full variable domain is GAGVSQTPSNKVTEKGKYVELRCDPISGHTALYWYRQSLGQGPEFLIYFQGTGAADDSGLPNDRFFAVRPEGSVSTLKIQRTERGDSAVYLCASSLTGGPAGEGETQYFGPGTRLLVL.

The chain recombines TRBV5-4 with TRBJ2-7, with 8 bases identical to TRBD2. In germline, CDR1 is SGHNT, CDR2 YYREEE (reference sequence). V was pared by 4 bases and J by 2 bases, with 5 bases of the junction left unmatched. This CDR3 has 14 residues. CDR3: CASSTGLVTYEQYF. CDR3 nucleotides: TGTGCCAGCAGCACGGGACTAGTAACCTACGAGCAGTACTTC.

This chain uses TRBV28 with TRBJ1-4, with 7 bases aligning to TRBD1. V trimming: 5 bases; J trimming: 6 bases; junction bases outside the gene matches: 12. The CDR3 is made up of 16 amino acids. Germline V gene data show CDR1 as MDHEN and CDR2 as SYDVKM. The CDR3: CASSAAHAGTDEKLFF. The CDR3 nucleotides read TGTGCCAGCAGTGCAGCCCACGCCGGGACAGATGAAAAACTGTTTTTT.

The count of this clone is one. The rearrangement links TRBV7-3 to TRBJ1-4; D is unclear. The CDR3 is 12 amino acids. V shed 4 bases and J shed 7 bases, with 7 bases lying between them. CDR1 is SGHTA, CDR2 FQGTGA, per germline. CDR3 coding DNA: TGTGCCAGCAGCTCGGGATTTGAAAAACTGTTTTTT. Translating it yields CASSSGFEKLFF.

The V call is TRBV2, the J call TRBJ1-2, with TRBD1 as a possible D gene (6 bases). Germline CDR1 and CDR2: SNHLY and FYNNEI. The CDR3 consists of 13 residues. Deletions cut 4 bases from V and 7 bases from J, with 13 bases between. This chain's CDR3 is CASSVSRGSGYTF. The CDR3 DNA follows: TGTGCCAGCAGTGTAAGCAGGGGTTCTGGCTACACCTTC.

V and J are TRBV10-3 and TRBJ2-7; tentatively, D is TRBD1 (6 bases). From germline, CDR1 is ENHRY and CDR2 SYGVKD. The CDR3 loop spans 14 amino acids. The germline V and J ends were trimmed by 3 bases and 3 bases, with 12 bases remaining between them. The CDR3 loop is CAISEQGTGYEQYF. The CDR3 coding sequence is TGTGCCATCAGTGAACAGGGAACTGGCTACGAGCAGTACTTC.

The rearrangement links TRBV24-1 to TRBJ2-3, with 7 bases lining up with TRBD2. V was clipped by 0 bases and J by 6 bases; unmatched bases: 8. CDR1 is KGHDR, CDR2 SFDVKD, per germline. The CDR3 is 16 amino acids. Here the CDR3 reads CATSDLREASGDTQYF. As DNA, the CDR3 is TGTGCCACCAGTGATTTGCGGGAGGCCTCCGGGGATACGCAGTATTTT.

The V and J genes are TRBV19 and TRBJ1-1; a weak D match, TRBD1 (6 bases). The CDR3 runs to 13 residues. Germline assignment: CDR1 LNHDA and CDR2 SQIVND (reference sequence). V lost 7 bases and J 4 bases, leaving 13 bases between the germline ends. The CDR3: CASNTGWATEAFF. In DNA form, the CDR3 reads TGTGCCAGTAATACAGGGTGGGCCACTGAAGCTTTCTTT.

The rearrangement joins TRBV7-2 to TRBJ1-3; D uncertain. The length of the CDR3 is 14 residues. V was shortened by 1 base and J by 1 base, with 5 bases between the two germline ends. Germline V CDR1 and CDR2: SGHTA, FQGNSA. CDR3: CASSLVVSGNTIYF. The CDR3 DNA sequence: TGTGCCAGCAGCTTAGTTGTATCTGGAAACACCATATATTTT. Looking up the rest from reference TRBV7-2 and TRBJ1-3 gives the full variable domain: GAGVSQSPSNKVTEKGKDVELRCDPISGHTALYWYRQSLGQGLEFLIYFQGNSAPDKSGLPSDRFSAERTGGSVSTLTIQRTQQEDSAVYLCASSLVVSGNTIYFGEGSWLTVV.

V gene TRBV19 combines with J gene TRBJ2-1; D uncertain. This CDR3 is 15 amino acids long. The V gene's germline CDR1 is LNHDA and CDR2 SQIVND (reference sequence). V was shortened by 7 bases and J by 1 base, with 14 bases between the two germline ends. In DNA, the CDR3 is TGTGCCAGTACCCCCGTTGGGCAGTCCTACAATGAGCAGTTCTTC. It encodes CASTPVGQSYNEQFF.

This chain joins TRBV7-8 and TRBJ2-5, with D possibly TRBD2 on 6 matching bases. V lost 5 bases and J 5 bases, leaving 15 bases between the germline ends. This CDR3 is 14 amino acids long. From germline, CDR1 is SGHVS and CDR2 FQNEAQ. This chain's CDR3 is CASSPRLVRETQYF. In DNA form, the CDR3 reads TGTGCCAGCAGCCCCCGACTAGTAAGGGAGACCCAGTACTTC.

The CDR3 nucleotides read TGTGCCAGCAGTTTGGGGACAGGGGCCAACACTGAAGCTTTCTTT. Translation: CASSLGTGANTEAFF. The rearrangement uses TRBV27 and TRBJ1-1; TRBD1 agrees at 10 bases. J gave up 2 bases and V 3 bases, and 3 bases lay outside the gene matches. The CDR3 sequence is 15 residues long. CDR1 and CDR2 from the germline V gene are MNHEY and SMNVEV (reference sequence).